These 8 T cell receptor beta chains were sequenced from one sample in a study of graft-versus-host responses after intestinal transplantation. These TCRs are of unknown antigen specificity. Clones were sequenced by immunoSEQ multiplex PCR, and TCRdb holds only the in-frame ones, with some missing. The data contain about 31,000 clones, about 80% of them seen just once; the ten biggest clones take up around a fifth. This specimen consisted of unstimulated CD8+ T cells sorted from spleen or lymph node cells, obtained before intestinal transplant. These receptors all stem from a human donor who received an intestinal transplant.

The chain is built from TRBV7-9 and TRBJ2-1; 8 nucleotides match TRBD2. This CDR3 region has 16 residues. Germline loops: CDR1 SEHNR, CDR2 FQNEAQ (reference sequence). V shed 3 bases, J shed 4 bases, and the junction held 8 bases outside the gene matches. The CDR3 DNA sequence: TGTGCCAGCAGCTTCCCCCTGGCGGGAGGATACAATGAGCAGTTCTTC. It encodes CASSFPLAGGYNEQFF. Supplemented by reference TRBV7-9 and TRBJ2-1, the full variable domain reads DTGVSQNPRHKITKRGQNVTFRCDPISEHNRLYWYRQTLGQGPEFLTYFQNEAQLEKSRLLSDRFSAERPKGSFSTLEIQRTEQGDSAMYLCASSFPLAGGYNEQFFGPGTRLTVL.

The chain recombines TRBV6-5 with TRBJ2-1; TRBD1 aligns across 8 bases. CDR1 and CDR2 from the germline V gene are MNHEY and SVGAGI. The CDR3 is made up of 14 amino acids. V lost 10 bases, J lost 4 bases, and 9 bases stayed unmatched. In DNA, the CDR3 is TGTGCCACTGCCCCAGGGGGCGATTACAATGAGCAGTTCTTC. This translates into CATAPGGDYNEQFF.

J is TRBJ1-2 and V is TRBV5-1; 9 positions match TRBD1. There are 24 residues in the CDR3. The V gene end was trimmed by 1 base and the J gene end by 0 bases; junction bases not matched to a gene: 28. Germline CDR1 SGHRS, CDR2 YFSETQ. DNA of the CDR3: TGCGCCAGCAGCTTGTTAGGCAGTCGAACCGGGACAGGGACACAAAATACCCCTAACTATGGCTACACCTTC. Amino acid sequence: CASSLLGSRTGTGTQNTPNYGYTF.

This clone was counted a single time. This CDR3 reads CASSLRGTGSQPQHF. In nucleotides, the CDR3 is TGTGCCAGCAGTTTACGAGGGACAGGGAGTCAGCCCCAGCATTTT. The J gene is TRBJ1-5, the V gene TRBV28, with TRBD1 identical over 9 bases. CDR3 length equals 15 residues. Trimming removed 2 bases from V and 6 bases from J; junction bases left unmatched: 5. Germline V gene data show CDR1 as MDHEN and CDR2 as SYDVKM.

The V call is TRBV10-2, the J call TRBJ2-1; a weak D match, TRBD2 (7 bases). Germline V gene lookup returns CDR1 WSHSY and CDR2 SAAADI. V lost 4 bases and J lost 4, with 26 bases in between. The CDR3 length is 19 residues. Written as DNA, the CDR3 is TGCGCCAGCAGTGGGGTGGGGGAGGGGGTAAGGGCTTTTTACAATGAGCAGTTCTTC. It is translated as CASSGVGEGVRAFYNEQFF.

The chain recombines TRBV27 with TRBJ1-6, with 7 bases identical to TRBD1. The CDR3 sequence is 14 residues long. Germline CDR1 is MNHEY and CDR2 is SMNVEV (reference sequence). With 2 bases clipped from V and 9 bases from J, the junction kept 4 bases outside the gene matches. The chain's CDR3 is CASSLNRGGSPLHF. The CDR3 DNA reads TGTGCCAGCAGTTTAAACAGGGGCGGTTCACCCCTCCACTTT.

The chain uses TRBV28 and TRBJ2-1, with D possibly being TRBD2 (5 bases). The ends were cut back, 6 bases at V and 4 bases at J, with 13 bases in the middle. CDR3 length: 14 amino acids. Germline assignment: CDR1 MDHEN and CDR2 SYDVKM. The CDR3 spells CASSDREGYNEQFF. CDR3 bases: TGTGCCAGCAGCGACCGGGAAGGGTACAATGAGCAGTTCTTC.

The chain joins TRBV13 to TRBJ1-5; maybe TRBD1 (5 bases). The CDR3 sequence is 15 residues long. Germline values: CDR1 PRHDT, CDR2 FYEKMQ (reference sequence). The V gene lost 0 bases and the J gene lost 3 bases, with 9 bases spanning the gap. The CDR3, as DNA: TGTGCCAGCAGCTTAGGCAGGGAACTCAATCAGCCCCAGCATTTT. It encodes CASSLGRELNQPQHF.